The 4 T cell receptor beta chains in this list originate from one sample, sequenced in a study of T cells in Graves' hyperthyroidism and ophthalmopathy. Amplified TCR beta CDR3 regions derived from RNA transcripts. With the HTBI primer set, the TCR CDR3 went through a first round of RT-PCR. TCRdb recomputed calls from the multiplex PCR reads with MiXCR, one row per CDR3 protein. Among approximately 530,000 distinct CDR3 sequences, about 20% were seen once, and the ten largest hold approximately 48%. Material for sequencing was blood. These receptors all come from a man aged 35-49 years with Graves' ophthalmopathy.

In its sample, this clonotype was seen a few times. The chain couples TRBV27 to TRBJ1-5; tentatively, D is TRBD1 (6 bases). This CDR3 has 16 residues. V dropped 3 bases and J dropped 5 bases, with 17 bases sitting between them. The germline gives CDR1 MNHEY, CDR2 SMNVEV (reference sequence). This chain's CDR3 is CASSLGAGGLDQPQHF. In DNA form, the CDR3 reads TGTGCCAGCAGTTTGGGGGCGGGAGGTCTGGATCAGCCCCAGCATTTT.

A remark on this clonotype: This may arise from a read error, as a much more abundant clone is one base away. This sequence joins TRBV10-3 and TRBJ1-1; TRBD1 aligns across 7 bases. V trimming: 8 bases; J trimming: 4 bases; junction bases outside the gene matches: 7. CDR3 length: 13 residues. Germline V lookup: CDR1 ENHRY, CDR2 SYGVKD. Here the CDR3 DNA reads TGTGCCATCGGACAGGCCAGCCGCACTGAAGCTTTCTTT. Translation gives CAIGQASRTEAFF.

This clonotype came up many times. The CDR3 sequence is CSATRAGVGAFF. As DNA, the CDR3 is TGCAGTGCTACTAGGGCTGGGGTTGGAGCTTTCTTT. This chain connects TRBV20-1 to TRBJ1-1; no clear D gene. Deletions cut 4 bases from V and 10 bases from J, with 16 bases between. The V gene's germline CDR1 is DFQATT and CDR2 SNEGSKA (reference sequence). This CDR3 spans 12 amino acids.

The table lists this clonotype with a few counts. The gene calls are TRBV3-1 and TRBJ2-1, with unresolved D. The CDR3 has 16 amino acids. Germline V gene lookup returns CDR1 LGHDT and CDR2 YNNKEL (reference sequence). Trimming took 0 bases from V and 4 from J, leaving 13 bases between them. The CDR3 sequence: CASSQDRAPGYNEQFF. In DNA, the CDR3 is TGTGCCAGCAGCCAAGATCGGGCCCCCGGTTACAATGAGCAGTTCTTC.